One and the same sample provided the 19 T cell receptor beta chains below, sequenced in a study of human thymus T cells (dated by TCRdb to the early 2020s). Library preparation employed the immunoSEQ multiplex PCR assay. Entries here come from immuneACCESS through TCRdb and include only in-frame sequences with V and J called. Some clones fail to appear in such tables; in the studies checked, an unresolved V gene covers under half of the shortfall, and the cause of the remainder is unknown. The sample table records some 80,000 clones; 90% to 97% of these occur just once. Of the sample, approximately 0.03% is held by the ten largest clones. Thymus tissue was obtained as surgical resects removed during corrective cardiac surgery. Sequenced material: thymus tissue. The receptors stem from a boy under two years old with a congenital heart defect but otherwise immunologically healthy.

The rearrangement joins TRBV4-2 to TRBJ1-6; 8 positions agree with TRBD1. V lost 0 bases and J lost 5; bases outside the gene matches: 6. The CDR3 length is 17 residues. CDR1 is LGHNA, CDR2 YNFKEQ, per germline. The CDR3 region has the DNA TGTGCCAGCAGCCAAGATGACAGGGGACCAGATAATTCACCCCTCCACTTT. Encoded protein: CASSQDDRGPDNSPLHF.

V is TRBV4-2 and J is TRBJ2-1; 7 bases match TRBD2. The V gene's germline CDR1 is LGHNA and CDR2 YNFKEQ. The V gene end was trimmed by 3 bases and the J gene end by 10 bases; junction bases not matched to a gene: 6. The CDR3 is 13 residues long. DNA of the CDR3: TGTGCCAGCAGCCATCCCGGGGGGAGCGAGCAGTTCTTC. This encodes CASSHPGGSEQFF.

The CDR3 loop is CASSVGRDRGSQSYNEQFF. The CDR3 DNA sequence: TGTGCCAGCAGCGTAGGCAGGGACAGGGGGTCTCAGTCCTACAATGAGCAGTTCTTC. This chain connects TRBV9 to TRBJ2-1; 11 nucleotides align to TRBD1. Germline V CDR1 and CDR2: SGDLS, YYNGEE. The CDR3 runs to 19 residues. V shed 0 bases, J shed 1 base, and the junction held 9 bases outside the gene matches. Using reference TRBV9 and TRBJ2-1 for the parts outside the CDR3, the full variable domain is DSGVTQTPKHLITATGQRVTLRCSPRSGDLSVYWYQQSLDQGLQFLIQYYNGEERAKGNILERFSAQQFPDLHSELNLSSLELGDSALYFCASSVGRDRGSQSYNEQFFGPGTRLTVL.

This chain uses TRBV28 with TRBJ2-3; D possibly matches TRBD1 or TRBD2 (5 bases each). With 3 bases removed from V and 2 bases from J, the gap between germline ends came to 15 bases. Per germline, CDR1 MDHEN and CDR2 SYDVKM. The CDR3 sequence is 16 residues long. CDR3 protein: CASSLGEGPYTDTQYF. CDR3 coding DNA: TGTGCCAGCAGTTTGGGTGAGGGACCCTACACAGATACGCAGTATTTT.

The CDR3 is CSARGTRGYTF. The CDR3 nucleotides read TGCAGTGCTAGGGGGACGCGGGGCTACACCTTC. The chain combines TRBV20-1 with TRBJ1-2; tentative D call: TRBD1 (5 bases). V was pared by 3 bases and J by 8 bases, with 10 bases between. Per the germline V gene, CDR1 is DFQATT and CDR2 is SNEGSKA (reference sequence). There are 11 residues in the CDR3.

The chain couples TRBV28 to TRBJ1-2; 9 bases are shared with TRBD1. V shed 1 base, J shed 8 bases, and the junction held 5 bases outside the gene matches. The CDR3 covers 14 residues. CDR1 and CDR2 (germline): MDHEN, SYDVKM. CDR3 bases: TGTGCCAGCAGTTTATCCCTACAGGGGGCGGGCTACACCTTC. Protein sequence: CASSLSLQGAGYTF.

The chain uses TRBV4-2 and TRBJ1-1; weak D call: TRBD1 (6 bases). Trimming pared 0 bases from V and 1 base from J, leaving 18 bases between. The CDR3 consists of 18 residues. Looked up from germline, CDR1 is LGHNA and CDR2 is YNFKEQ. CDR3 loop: CASSQDQGRGFSNTEAFF. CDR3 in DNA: TGTGCCAGCAGCCAAGATCAGGGCAGGGGATTCTCGAACACTGAAGCTTTCTTT.

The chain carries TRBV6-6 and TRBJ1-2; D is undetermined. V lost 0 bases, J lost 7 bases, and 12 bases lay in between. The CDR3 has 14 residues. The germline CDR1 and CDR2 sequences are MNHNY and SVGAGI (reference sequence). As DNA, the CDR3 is TGTGCCAGCAGTTACTCGAGGGAGTATTCTGGCTACACCTTC. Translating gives CASSYSREYSGYTF.

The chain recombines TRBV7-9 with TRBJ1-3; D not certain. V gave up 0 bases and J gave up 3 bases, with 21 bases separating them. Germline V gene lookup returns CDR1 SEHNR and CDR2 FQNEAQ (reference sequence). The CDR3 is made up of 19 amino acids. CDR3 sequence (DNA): TGTGCCAGCAGCTTAGCGCTAACTTTGGGCAGTTGGAATGGAAACACCATATATTTT. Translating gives CASSLALTLGSWNGNTIYF.

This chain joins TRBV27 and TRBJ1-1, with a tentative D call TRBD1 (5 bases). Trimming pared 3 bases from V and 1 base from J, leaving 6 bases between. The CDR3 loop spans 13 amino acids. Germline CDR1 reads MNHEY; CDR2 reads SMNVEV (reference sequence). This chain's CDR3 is CASSFGGNTEAFF. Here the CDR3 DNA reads TGTGCCAGCAGTTTTGGGGGGAACACTGAAGCTTTCTTT.

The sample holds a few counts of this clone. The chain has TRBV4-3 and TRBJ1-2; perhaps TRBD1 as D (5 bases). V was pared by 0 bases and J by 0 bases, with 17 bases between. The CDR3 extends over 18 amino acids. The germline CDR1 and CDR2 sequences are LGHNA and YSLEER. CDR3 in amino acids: CASSQDRREQDPNYGYTF. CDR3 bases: TGCGCCAGCAGCCAAGATAGGAGGGAACAGGATCCTAACTATGGCTACACCTTC.

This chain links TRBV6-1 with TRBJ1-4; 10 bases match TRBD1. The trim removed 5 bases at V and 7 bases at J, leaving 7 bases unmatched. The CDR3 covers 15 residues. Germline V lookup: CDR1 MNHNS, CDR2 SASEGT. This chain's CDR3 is CASSRQGAWGEKLFF. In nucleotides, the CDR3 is TGTGCCAGCAGTAGACAGGGGGCGTGGGGTGAAAAACTGTTTTTT.

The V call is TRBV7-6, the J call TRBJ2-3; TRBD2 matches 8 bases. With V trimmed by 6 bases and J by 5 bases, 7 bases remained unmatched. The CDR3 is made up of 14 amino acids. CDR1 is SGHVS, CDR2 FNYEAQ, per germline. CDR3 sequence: CASRPAGDEDTQYF. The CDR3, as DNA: TGTGCCAGCAGACCAGCGGGAGATGAAGATACGCAGTATTTT.

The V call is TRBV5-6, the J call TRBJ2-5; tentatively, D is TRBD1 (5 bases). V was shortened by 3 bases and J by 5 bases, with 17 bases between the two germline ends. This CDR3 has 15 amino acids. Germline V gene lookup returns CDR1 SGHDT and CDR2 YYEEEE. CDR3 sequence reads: CASSCRPPKGETQYF. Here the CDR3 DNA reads TGTGCCAGCAGCTGCCGGCCCCCGAAGGGGGAGACCCAGTACTTC.

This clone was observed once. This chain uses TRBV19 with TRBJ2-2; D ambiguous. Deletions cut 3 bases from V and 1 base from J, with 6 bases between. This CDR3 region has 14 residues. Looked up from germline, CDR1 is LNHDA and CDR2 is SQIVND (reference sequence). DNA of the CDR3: TGTGCCAGTAGTATTTCAGGGAACACCGGGGAGCTGTTTTTT. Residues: CASSISGNTGELFF.

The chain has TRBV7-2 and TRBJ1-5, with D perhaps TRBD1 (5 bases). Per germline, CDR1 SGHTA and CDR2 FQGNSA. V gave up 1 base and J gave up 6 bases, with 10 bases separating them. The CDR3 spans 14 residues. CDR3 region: CASSLEGRVQPQHF. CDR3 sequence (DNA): TGTGCCAGCAGCTTAGAGGGGAGGGTTCAGCCCCAGCATTTT.

DNA for the CDR3: TGTGCCAGCAGCTTACCCCCCTCGTGTGGGACGCAGTATTTT. Residues: CASSLPPSCGTQYF. J is TRBJ2-3 and V is TRBV11-2; D is unresolved. V lost 2 bases to trimming and J lost 9 bases, with 15 bases between them. The CDR3 runs 14 residues. CDR1 is SGHAT, CDR2 FQNNGV, per germline. The whole variable domain, filled in from reference TRBV11-2 and TRBJ2-3, reads EAGVAQSPRYKIIEKRQSVAFWCNPISGHATLYWYQQILGQGPKLLIQFQNNGVVDDSQLPKDRFSAERLKGVDSTLKIQPAKLEDSAVYLCASSLPPSCGTQYFGPGTRLTVL.

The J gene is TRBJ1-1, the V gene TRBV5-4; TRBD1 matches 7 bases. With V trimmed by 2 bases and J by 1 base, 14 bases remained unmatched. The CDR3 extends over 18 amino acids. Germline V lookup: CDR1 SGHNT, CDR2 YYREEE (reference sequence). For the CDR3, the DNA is TGTGCCAGCAGCTTTTCCCCTCCAGGGGGACACCAGAACACTGAAGCTTTCTTT. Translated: CASSFSPPGGHQNTEAFF.

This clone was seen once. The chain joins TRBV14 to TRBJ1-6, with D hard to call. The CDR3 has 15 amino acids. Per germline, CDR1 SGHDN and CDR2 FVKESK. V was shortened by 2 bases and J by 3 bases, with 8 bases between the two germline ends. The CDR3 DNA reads TGTGCCAGCAGCCAACAGGCGTACTATAATTCACCCCTCCACTTT. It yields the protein CASSQQAYYNSPLHF.